This note documents a single TCR beta chain sequence. Its antigen is not identified. This sample is drawn from a study of T cell responses to AZD1222 COVID-19 vaccine. There are 14 residues in the CDR3. Germline V lookup: CDR1 SGHNT, CDR2 YYREEE (reference sequence). V lost 4 bases and J lost 0, with 7 bases in between. TCRdb keeps only in-frame clones here, not all; method: immunoSEQ multiplex PCR. This table has roughly 180,000 clones, roughly 94% appearing once. Study-level points and caveats: Spike-specific TCR breadth and depth went up after people got two AZD1222 doses.

The chain recombines TRBV5-4 with TRBJ2-2; D gene unclear. The source material was peripheral blood, sampled on day 0 of AZD1222 vaccination. This sequence was found in an adult in good health. CDR3 nucleotide sequence: TGTGCCAGCAGCCCCTTCGCGAACACCGGGGAGCTGTTTTTT. Amino acid sequence: CASSPFANTGELFF.